This T cell receptor beta chain was profiled in a study of early T cells in non-severe SARS-CoV-2 infection. The overall study: The sequenced material was bulk RNA from unsorted whole blood, and its chains were unpaired.

Unique molecular identifiers were affixed to single, distinct cDNA molecules. TCRdb re-derived calls from the 5' RACE reads in MiXCR, one entry per CDR3 protein. The repertoire consists of roughly 28,000 distinct CDR3 sequences, with roughly 4.4% occurring once and the leading ten covering approximately 10%. This clonotype was found many times. Antigen unknown. Findings and caveats of the study: Anti-spike CD8 specificities were favored by VDJdb matching, whose results missed private and CD4 specificities.

The receptor was derived from an adult who was a healthcare worker with PCR-confirmed SARS-CoV-2 infection or an uninfected control (not recorded which). The source material was whole blood.

As DNA, the CDR3 is TGTGCCAGTAGTATTGGGGGGAGCAGGATAAGCGGCAATCAGCCCCAGCATTTT. Protein product: CASSIGGSRISGNQPQHF. J is TRBJ1-5 and V is TRBV19; D may be TRBD1 (5 bases). With 3 bases removed from V and 2 bases from J, the gap between germline ends came to 20 bases. Germline loops: CDR1 LNHDA, CDR2 SQIVND (reference sequence). The CDR3 loop spans 18 amino acids.